The 9 T cell receptor beta chains below were found in one sample sequenced in a study of blood T cell repertoires in COVID-19. Method: immunoSEQ multiplex PCR; TCRdb's copy keeps in-frame clones and lacks some. The sample shows about 120,000 clones, about 85% of them seen only once. Material for sequencing was peripheral blood. These receptors came from a man aged 50 to 59 with acute or convalescent COVID-19.

This rearrangement joins TRBV9 to TRBJ2-1, with D perhaps TRBD2 (5 bases). Trimming stripped 3 bases from V and 7 bases from J, with 17 bases between. From germline, CDR1 is SGDLS and CDR2 YYNGEE. There are 15 residues in the CDR3. The CDR3 DNA sequence: TGTGCCAGCAGCGCACGATCGGCGGGTTATAATGAGCAGTTCTTC. Its translation: CASSARSAGYNEQFF.

The rearrangement joins TRBV25-1 to TRBJ2-1, with D unresolved. Deletions cut 2 bases from V and 10 bases from J, with 15 bases between. Germline-derived CDR1 and CDR2 are MGHDK and SYGVNS. The CDR3 length is 14 residues. The CDR3 bases are TGTGCCAGCAGTGAACCCGGGTTCCGGCAGGAGCAGTTCTTC. Translated, it gives CASSEPGFRQEQFF. The variable domain in full, with the rest retrieved from reference TRBV25-1 and TRBJ2-1, is EADIYQTPRYLVIGTGKKITLECSQTMGHDKMYWYQQDPGMELHLIHYSYGVNSTEKGDLSSESTVSRIRTEHFPLTLESARPSHTSQYLCASSEPGFRQEQFFGPGTRLTVL.

The rearrangement uses TRBV2 and TRBJ2-3; tentatively, D is TRBD1 (6 bases). The V gene's germline CDR1 is SNHLY and CDR2 FYNNEI. V shed 6 bases and J shed 1 base, with 17 bases lying between them. The CDR3 sequence is 16 residues long. CDR3 loop: CASRPGQGFGTDTQYF. The CDR3 region has the DNA TGTGCCAGCAGGCCAGGTCAGGGGTTCGGCACAGATACGCAGTATTTT. Full variable domain (missing parts from reference TRBV2 and TRBJ2-3): EPEVTQTPSHQVTQMGQEVILRCVPISNHLYFYWYRQILGQKVEFLVSFYNNEISEKSEIFDDQFSVERPDGSNFTLKIRSTKLEDSAMYFCASRPGQGFGTDTQYFGPGTRLTVL.

In its sample, this clone was seen once. The CDR3 nucleotides read TGTGCCAGTAGTATTAGCAGGGTGGGTCAGCCCCAGCATTTT. This sequence encodes CASSISRVGQPQHF. This chain links TRBV19 with TRBJ1-5; possibly TRBD1 for D (5 bases). CDR3 length: 14 amino acids. Trimming removed 3 bases at V and 6 bases at J, with 12 bases between. CDR1 is LNHDA and CDR2 is SQIVND in the germline V gene (reference sequence).

J is TRBJ2-3 and V is TRBV5-4; possibly TRBD2 for D (5 bases). The CDR3 has 12 residues. Trimming removed 4 bases from V and 3 bases from J, with 6 bases in between. In germline, CDR1 is SGHNT, CDR2 YYREEE (reference sequence). The CDR3 nucleotides read TGTGCCAGCAGCCGCGGGACAGATACGCAGTATTTT. This sequence encodes CASSRGTDTQYF.

The rearrangement uses TRBV5-4 and TRBJ2-3; 13 bases are shared with TRBD2. Trimming removed 3 bases from V and 3 bases from J; junction bases left unmatched: 7. The CDR3 is made up of 17 amino acids. Per germline, CDR1 SGHNT and CDR2 YYREEE (reference sequence). CDR3 in amino acids: CASSSVPGLAGTDTQYF. CDR3 coding DNA: TGTGCCAGCAGCTCGGTCCCGGGACTAGCGGGGACAGATACGCAGTATTTT.

The chain recombines TRBV2 with TRBJ1-1; D call uncertain. V was trimmed by 7 bases and J by 5 bases, leaving 14 bases between them. The germline V gene has CDR1 SNHLY and CDR2 FYNNEI. This CDR3 has 13 amino acids. CDR3 DNA: TGTGCCAGCAACCCGAGGGCGAGAACTGAAGCTTTCTTT. It yields the protein CASNPRARTEAFF.

CDR3 in amino acids: CAIREGVEGYTF. The CDR3 region has the DNA TGTGCCATCAGAGAGGGTGTAGAAGGCTACACCTTC. The J gene is TRBJ1-2, the V gene TRBV10-3, with unresolved D. Germline V gene data show CDR1 as ENHRY and CDR2 as SYGVKD. V was trimmed by 6 bases and J by 8 bases, leaving 13 bases between them. The CDR3 extends over 12 amino acids.

The CDR3 nucleotides read TGTGCCAGCAGCCAAGATTGGGGGACAGGGACGTTCGGTGAGCAGTTCTTC. This encodes CASSQDWGTGTFGEQFF. The V call is TRBV14, the J call TRBJ2-1, with 9 bases fitting TRBD1. The germline V gene has CDR1 SGHDN and CDR2 FVKESK. This CDR3 contains 17 residues. The V gene end was trimmed by 0 bases and the J gene end by 9 bases; junction bases not matched to a gene: 12.